One sample yielded the 22 T cell receptor beta chains listed below, sequenced in a study of T cell responses to AZD1222 COVID-19 vaccine. Generated by immunoSEQ multiplex PCR, the TCRdb table keeps only in-frame clones and is missing some. The sample consists of about 110,000 clones, 70% to 90% of them appearing once. The sample consisted of peripheral blood, taken on day 0 of AZD1222 vaccination. These receptors were taken from an adult in good health.

J is TRBJ2-1 and V is TRBV6-5, with D possibly TRBD2 on 6 matching bases. Trimming stripped 5 bases from V and 3 bases from J, with 8 bases between. In germline, CDR1 is MNHEY, CDR2 SVGAGI. This CDR3 region has 13 residues. CDR3 in DNA: TGTGCCAGCAGTCGGGACTTCTACAATGAGCAGTTCTTC. Translating it yields CASSRDFYNEQFF.

The chain links TRBV30 to TRBJ1-5; TRBD1 aligns across 8 bases. CDR1 GTSNPN and CDR2 SVGIG come from the germline V gene (reference sequence). The CDR3 is made up of 16 amino acids. V was clipped by 5 bases and J by 0 bases; unmatched bases: 9. DNA of the CDR3: TGTGCCTGGGCCCCGGACAGGGATTTTAGCAATCAGCCCCAGCATTTT. Protein sequence: CAWAPDRDFSNQPQHF.

The V gene is TRBV6-4, the J gene TRBJ2-1, with D perhaps matching TRBD2 (5 bases). This CDR3 has 15 amino acids. The germline CDR1 and CDR2 sequences are MRHNA and SNTAGT. Trimming pared 0 bases from V and 0 bases from J, leaving 6 bases between. The CDR3 DNA sequence: TGTGCCAGCAGTGACTCGGGGAGCTCCTACAATGAGCAGTTCTTC. Encoded protein: CASSDSGSSYNEQFF.

CDR3 coding DNA: TGTGCCAGCAGTGAATCAGGGATCACTGAAGCTTTCTTT. It codes for CASSESGITEAFF. The V and J genes are TRBV2 and TRBJ1-1, with a weak D call TRBD1 (5 bases). This CDR3 comprises 13 residues. With 2 bases removed from V and 4 bases from J, the gap between germline ends came to 8 bases. From germline, CDR1 is SNHLY and CDR2 FYNNEI.

V usage is TRBV28 and J usage is TRBJ2-1; D gene uncertain. The germline V gene encodes CDR1 MDHEN and CDR2 SYDVKM. Trimming cost V 5 bases and J 2 bases, with 16 bases left between them. The CDR3 runs 16 residues. CDR3: CASSEPPPSPYNEQFF. Here the CDR3 DNA reads TGTGCCAGCAGTGAACCACCCCCTTCCCCCTACAATGAGCAGTTCTTC.

The rearrangement joins TRBV29-1 to TRBJ2-7; TRBD1 aligns across 8 bases. Germline V gene data show CDR1 as SQVTM and CDR2 as ANQGSEA. This CDR3 is built from 13 residues. V dropped 6 bases and J dropped 3; count of bases not matched to a gene: 7. CDR3 in amino acids: CSVGDRGSYEQYF. CDR3 in DNA: TGCAGCGTCGGTGACAGGGGTAGCTACGAGCAGTACTTC.

This chain uses TRBV6-5 with TRBJ1-5; 8 nucleotides align to TRBD1. The CDR3 is 15 residues long. Germline V gene sequence: CDR1 MNHEY, CDR2 SVGAGI. With V trimmed by 6 bases and J by 5 bases, 9 bases remained unmatched. As DNA, the CDR3 is TGTGCCAGCAGCCGGACAGGGTCTGGCCATCAGCCCCAGCATTTT. The encoded protein is CASSRTGSGHQPQHF.

This sequence joins TRBV7-8 and TRBJ2-1; the match to TRBD2 covers 8 bases. V lost 2 bases, J lost 6 bases, and 12 bases stayed unmatched. In germline, CDR1 is SGHVS, CDR2 FQNEAQ. This CDR3 is 17 amino acids long. DNA for the CDR3: TGTGCCAGCAGCTTAACTCTAGAGCGGGGGAGAACCAATGAGCAGTTCTTC. Its protein is CASSLTLERGRTNEQFF.

The chain uses TRBV6-2 or TRBV6-3 and TRBJ2-7; possibly TRBD1 for D (7 bases). Germline V CDR1 and CDR2: MNHEY, SVGEGT. This CDR3 region has 15 residues. The V gene lost 0 bases and the J gene lost 3 bases, with 12 bases spanning the gap. The CDR3 spells CASSYSAGGNYEQYF. DNA for the CDR3: TGTGCCAGCAGTTACTCGGCAGGGGGGAACTACGAGCAGTACTTC.

The rearrangement uses TRBV2 and TRBJ1-1, with D uncertain. The CDR3 sequence is 10 residues long. The V gene lost 1 base and the J gene lost 7 bases, with 1 base spanning the gap. Germline-derived CDR1 and CDR2 are SNHLY and FYNNEI. CDR3 coding DNA: TGTGCCAGCAGTGAAGGTGAAGCTTTCTTT. It translates to CASSEGEAFF.

This clone occurred once. The chain recombines TRBV10-3 with TRBJ2-1; 11 positions match TRBD2. V trimming: 6 bases; J trimming: 5 bases; junction bases outside the gene matches: 6. There are 15 residues in the CDR3. Germline lookup yields CDR1 ENHRY and CDR2 SYGVKD. In DNA, the CDR3 is TGTGCCATCAGGTATAGCGGGGGGGCCCACAATGAGCAGTTCTTC. Encoded protein: CAIRYSGGAHNEQFF.

This clone appeared once. The J gene is TRBJ2-5, the V gene TRBV10-2; TRBD2 aligns across 15 bases. Per the germline V gene, CDR1 is WSHSY and CDR2 is SAAADI. The V segment lost 7 bases and the J segment 5 bases; nucleotides outside the gene matches: 2. The CDR3 is made up of 14 amino acids. This chain's CDR3 is CASTGLAGGETQYF. CDR3 nucleotide sequence: TGCGCCAGCACCGGACTAGCGGGGGGGGAGACCCAGTACTTC.

The chain joins TRBV19 to TRBJ2-1; D remains ambiguous. V was shortened by 4 bases and J by 7 bases, with 14 bases between the two germline ends. The CDR3 totals 14 residues. CDR1 and CDR2 from the germline V gene are LNHDA and SQIVND (reference sequence). The CDR3 reads CASSSRTGLNEQFF. Written as DNA, the CDR3 is TGTGCCAGTAGTAGTCGGACGGGCTTAAATGAGCAGTTCTTC.

The chain joins TRBV27 to TRBJ1-1; 8 bases are a match to TRBD1. The ends lost 5 bases at V and 1 base at J; junction bases unmatched: 6. The CDR3 runs to 15 residues. Germline-derived CDR1 and CDR2 are MNHEY and SMNVEV (reference sequence). This CDR3 reads CASSPRQGRNTEAFF. As DNA, the CDR3 is TGTGCCAGCAGTCCACGACAGGGGAGGAACACTGAAGCTTTCTTT.

This clone appeared a single time. The V gene is TRBV9, the J gene TRBJ2-3, with 15 bases that match TRBD2. The V gene end was trimmed by 3 bases and the J gene end by 3 bases; junction bases not matched to a gene: 5. Germline V gene data show CDR1 as SGDLS and CDR2 as YYNGEE. The CDR3 runs 17 residues. CDR3 bases: TGTGCCAGCAGCGCCGGACTAGCGGGGGGGCAGACAGATACGCAGTATTTT. This sequence encodes CASSAGLAGGQTDTQYF.

The chain has TRBV7-2 and TRBJ1-1, with 7 positions matching TRBD1. V lost 6 bases, J lost 0 bases, and 7 bases stayed unmatched. The CDR3 has 15 residues. Germline CDR1 and CDR2: SGHTA and FQGNSA. The CDR3 protein is CASRVVQGVNTEAFF. CDR3 in DNA: TGTGCCAGCAGGGTCGTCCAGGGGGTGAACACTGAAGCTTTCTTT.

This clone was observed once. The gene calls are TRBV6-2 or TRBV6-3 and TRBJ2-7, with 13 bases lining up with TRBD2. Germline-derived CDR1 and CDR2 are MNHEY and SVGEGT. V shed 5 bases, J shed 5 bases, and the junction held 9 bases outside the gene matches. This CDR3 comprises 16 residues. CDR3 DNA: TGTGCCAGCAGTACTCTACTAGCGGGGGGGCATCACGAGCAGTACTTC. This gives the protein CASSTLLAGGHHEQYF.

V gene TRBV2 combines with J gene TRBJ2-3, with a tentative D call TRBD2 (5 bases). Trimming took off 4 bases at V and 1 base at J, with 9 bases between the two ends. Germline V gene sequence: CDR1 SNHLY, CDR2 FYNNEI. The CDR3 has 14 residues. CDR3 bases: TGTGCCAGCAGTGGACTATTTGGCACAGATACGCAGTATTTT. Translated: CASSGLFGTDTQYF.

With regard to this clone: Other DNA variants within this sample encode the same CDR3. This chain links TRBV6-4 with TRBJ1-1, with TRBD1 as a possible D gene (6 bases). Germline loops: CDR1 MRHNA, CDR2 SNTAGT. The CDR3 totals 14 residues. Trimming shortened V by 0 bases and J by 4 bases, and 9 bases separated the two germline ends. CDR3 protein: CASSDSSRGTEAFF. In nucleotides, the CDR3 is TGTGCCAGCAGTGACTCGAGCAGGGGCACTGAAGCTTTCTTT.

V gene TRBV5-4 combines with J gene TRBJ1-1, with a tentative D call TRBD1 (5 bases). The germline V gene encodes CDR1 SGHNT and CDR2 YYREEE (reference sequence). Trimming left V 3 bases short and J 0 bases short, with 12 bases between. The CDR3 length is 15 residues. The chain's CDR3 is CASSSNGGLNTEAFF. The CDR3, as DNA: TGTGCCAGCAGCTCCAACGGGGGGTTGAACACTGAAGCTTTCTTT.

This sequence joins TRBV5-6 and TRBJ2-3; D uncertain. Germline-derived CDR1 and CDR2 are SGHDT and YYEEEE. Trimming stripped 3 bases from V and 4 bases from J, with 9 bases between. CDR3 size: 13 residues. CDR3 residues: CASSSRASDTQYF. CDR3 nucleotides: TGTGCCAGCAGCTCTCGGGCCTCAGATACGCAGTATTTT. Filled out from reference TRBV5-6 and TRBJ2-3, the complete variable domain reads DAGVTQSPTHLIKTRGQQVTLRCSPKSGHDTVSWYQQALGQGPQFIFQYYEEEERQRGNFPDRFSGHQFPNYSSELNVNALLLGDSALYLCASSSRASDTQYFGPGTRLTVL.

This rearrangement joins TRBV5-1 to TRBJ2-3, with 7 bases aligning to TRBD2. Trimming at V came to 0 bases and at J to 3 bases, leaving 7 bases not matched to a gene. The CDR3 loop spans 16 amino acids. Germline-derived CDR1 and CDR2 are SGHRS and YFSETQ. The CDR3 reads CASSLGSSGLTDTQYF. The CDR3 DNA reads as TGCGCCAGCAGCTTGGGGTCTAGCGGCCTTACAGATACGCAGTATTTT.